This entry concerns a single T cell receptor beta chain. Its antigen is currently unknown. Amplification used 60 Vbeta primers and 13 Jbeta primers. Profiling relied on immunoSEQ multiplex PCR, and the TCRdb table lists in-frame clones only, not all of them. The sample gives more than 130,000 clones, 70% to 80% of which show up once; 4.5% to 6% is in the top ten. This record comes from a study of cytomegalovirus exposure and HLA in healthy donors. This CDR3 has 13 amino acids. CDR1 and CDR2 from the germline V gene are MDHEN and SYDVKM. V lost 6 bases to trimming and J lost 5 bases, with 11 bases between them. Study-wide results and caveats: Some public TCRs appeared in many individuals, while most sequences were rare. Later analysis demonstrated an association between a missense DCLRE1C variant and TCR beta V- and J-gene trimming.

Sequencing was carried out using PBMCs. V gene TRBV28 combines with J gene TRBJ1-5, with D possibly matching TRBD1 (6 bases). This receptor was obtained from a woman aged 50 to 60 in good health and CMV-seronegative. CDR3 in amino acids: CASRSDRYQPQHF. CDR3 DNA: TGTGCCAGCAGATCCGACAGGTATCAGCCCCAGCATTTT.